Listed below are T cell receptor beta chains from one sample, sequenced in a study of blood T cell repertoires in COVID-19. The protocol was immunoSEQ multiplex PCR, while the TCRdb copy is restricted to in-frame clones and leaves out a portion. Of 250,000 to 300,000 clones in the sample, around 80% are singletons; the top ten hold about 4%. Sequencing used PBMCs or T cells enriched from blood (not recorded which). Source of these receptors: a man aged 25-40 years with acute COVID-19. CDR3s include the opening cysteine and the closing phenylalanine or tryptophan. The D gene is left open where the match is weak. Only part of the rows carry a size: once, few, many, or a class if the clone is expanded.

len: 15
abundance: -
d_gene: TRBD2
j_gene: TRBJ2-1
v_gene: TRBV9
CDR3aa: CASSVDVAGGNEQFF
CDR3nt: TGTGCCAGCAGCGTAGACGTAGCGGGAGGCAATGAGCAGTTCTTC

len: 15
abundance: -
d_gene: -
j_gene: TRBJ1-5
v_gene: TRBV18
CDR3aa: CASSPTVGGNQPQHF
CDR3nt: TGTGCCAGCTCACCAACAGTCGGAGGGAATCAGCCCCAGCATTTT

len: 14
abundance: once
d_gene: TRBD1
j_gene: TRBJ1-2
v_gene: TRBV28
CDR3aa: CASSPDRGRDGYTF
CDR3nt: TGTGCCAGCAGCCCGGACAGGGGGCGAGACGGCTACACCTTC

len: 15
abundance: -
d_gene: TRBD2
j_gene: TRBJ2-1
v_gene: TRBV7-3
CDR3aa: CASSPRGLAYNEQFF
CDR3nt: TGTGCCAGCAGCCCCAGGGGACTAGCGTACAATGAGCAGTTCTTC

len: 16
abundance: -
d_gene: TRBD2
j_gene: TRBJ2-1
v_gene: TRBV28
CDR3aa: CATISSSGGAYNEQFF
CDR3nt: TGTGCCACCATCTCGTCTAGCGGGGGGGCCTACAATGAGCAGTTCTTC

len: 13
abundance: -
d_gene: -
j_gene: TRBJ2-5
v_gene: TRBV12-3/TRBV12-4
CDR3aa: CASSLGQKETQYF
CDR3nt: TGTGCCAGCAGTTTGGGACAAAAGGAGACCCAGTACTTC

len: 15
abundance: -
d_gene: TRBD1
j_gene: TRBJ1-4
v_gene: TRBV2
CDR3aa: CASSVGGTGVEKLFF
CDR3nt: TGTGCCAGCAGTGTAGGTGGGACAGGGGTTGAAAAACTGTTTTTT

len: 12
abundance: -
d_gene: -
j_gene: TRBJ2-1
v_gene: TRBV4-2
CDR3aa: CASSQDAGSPFF
CDR3nt: TGTGCCAGCAGCCAAGACGCGGGAAGCCCGTTCTTC

len: 13
abundance: once
d_gene: -
j_gene: TRBJ2-5
v_gene: TRBV24-1
CDR3aa: CATSEHIWETQYF
CDR3nt: TGTGCCACCAGTGAACATATTTGGGAGACCCAGTACTTC

len: 12
abundance: -
d_gene: -
j_gene: TRBJ2-1
v_gene: TRBV3-1/TRBV3-2
CDR3aa: CASDLGLGEQFF
CDR3nt: TGTGCCAGCGACCTGGGACTCGGTGAGCAGTTCTTC

len: 15
abundance: once
d_gene: -
j_gene: TRBJ1-1
v_gene: TRBV5-1
CDR3aa: CASSGGHSRNTEAFF
CDR3nt: TGTGCCAGCAGCGGTGGACATTCAAGGAACACTGAAGCTTTCTTT

len: 15
abundance: few
d_gene: TRBD1
j_gene: TRBJ2-1
v_gene: TRBV6-5
CDR3aa: CASSLGTGPYNEQFF
CDR3nt: TGTGCCAGCAGTCTCGGGACAGGGCCCTACAATGAGCAGTTCTTC

len: 14
abundance: once
d_gene: -
j_gene: TRBJ1-1
v_gene: TRBV13
CDR3aa: CASSLRDKDTEAFF
CDR3nt: TGTGCCAGCAGTTTGAGGGACAAAGACACTGAAGCTTTCTTT

len: 14
abundance: -
d_gene: -
j_gene: TRBJ1-5
v_gene: TRBV28
CDR3aa: CASSRSDINQPQHF
CDR3nt: TGTGCCAGCAGTCGGTCGGACATCAATCAGCCCCAGCATTTT

len: 15
abundance: -
d_gene: -
j_gene: TRBJ2-1
v_gene: TRBV14
CDR3aa: CASSFGAGSYNEQFF
CDR3nt: TGTGCCAGCAGCTTCGGAGCGGGCTCCTACAATGAGCAGTTCTTC

len: 14
abundance: -
d_gene: -
j_gene: TRBJ2-4
v_gene: TRBV2
CDR3aa: CASSGGLPFIDQYF
CDR3nt: TGTGCCAGCAGTGGGGGCCTCCCGTTTATCGATCAGTACTTC

len: 18
abundance: -
d_gene: TRBD1
j_gene: TRBJ2-3
v_gene: TRBV5-4
CDR3aa: CASTPDPVGTGTTDTQYF
CDR3nt: TGTGCCAGCACCCCCGATCCCGTAGGGACAGGCACCACAGATACGCAGTATTTT

len: 13
abundance: -
d_gene: -
j_gene: TRBJ2-3
v_gene: TRBV27
CDR3aa: CASMGVRTDTQYF
CDR3nt: TGTGCCAGCATGGGAGTGAGAACAGATACGCAGTATTTT

len: 13
abundance: -
d_gene: -
j_gene: TRBJ2-5
v_gene: TRBV7-8
CDR3aa: CASSLGGVETQYF
CDR3nt: TGTGCCAGCAGCTTAGGCGGAGTGGAGACCCAGTACTTC

len: 15
abundance: once
d_gene: -
j_gene: TRBJ1-5
v_gene: TRBV19
CDR3aa: CASEERQLLNQPQHF
CDR3nt: TGTGCCAGTGAGGAGAGGCAGCTACTCAATCAGCCCCAGCATTTT

len: 15
abundance: -
d_gene: -
j_gene: TRBJ1-5
v_gene: TRBV7-2
CDR3aa: CASSARAVEGQPQHF
CDR3nt: TGTGCCAGCAGCGCCAGGGCGGTGGAGGGACAGCCCCAGCATTTT

len: 15
abundance: -
d_gene: -
j_gene: TRBJ2-2
v_gene: TRBV5-1
CDR3aa: CASSSYIEGTGELFF
CDR3nt: TGCGCCAGCAGCAGCTATATAGAGGGAACCGGGGAGCTGTTTTTT

len: 14
abundance: -
d_gene: -
j_gene: TRBJ2-2
v_gene: TRBV6-2/TRBV6-3
CDR3aa: CASSRLEYTGELFF
CDR3nt: TGTGCCAGCAGCCGCCTAGAGTACACCGGGGAGCTGTTTTTT

len: 13
abundance: -
d_gene: TRBD2
j_gene: TRBJ2-2
v_gene: TRBV6-4
CDR3aa: CASRTSDTGELFF
CDR3nt: TGTGCCAGCAGGACTAGCGACACCGGGGAGCTGTTTTTT

len: 16
abundance: -
d_gene: -
j_gene: TRBJ2-2
v_gene: TRBV6-2/TRBV6-3
CDR3aa: CASSSSRLSNTGELFF
CDR3nt: TGTGCCAGCAGTTCGTCGCGCCTTTCGAACACCGGGGAGCTGTTTTTT

len: 14
abundance: -
d_gene: TRBD1
j_gene: TRBJ2-5
v_gene: TRBV19
CDR3aa: CASSMYRGQETQYF
CDR3nt: TGTGCCAGTAGTATGTACAGGGGGCAAGAGACCCAGTACTTC

len: 15
abundance: -
d_gene: TRBD2
j_gene: TRBJ2-1
v_gene: TRBV14
CDR3aa: CASSPSGSRYNEQFF
CDR3nt: TGTGCCAGCAGCCCGAGCGGGAGTCGGTACAATGAGCAGTTCTTC

len: 13
abundance: -
d_gene: -
j_gene: TRBJ2-2
v_gene: TRBV7-9
CDR3aa: CASSLLLGGELFF
CDR3nt: TGTGCCAGCAGCTTATTACTCGGCGGGGAGCTGTTTTTT

len: 15
abundance: -
d_gene: TRBD1
j_gene: TRBJ1-6
v_gene: TRBV18
CDR3aa: CASSPGRTGDSPLHF
CDR3nt: TGTGCCAGCTCACCCGGTCGGACAGGTGACTCACCCCTCCACTTT

len: 16
abundance: -
d_gene: TRBD1
j_gene: TRBJ2-5
v_gene: TRBV5-1
CDR3aa: CASRPWDRGFQETQYF
CDR3nt: TGCGCCAGCCGTCCGTGGGACAGGGGCTTCCAAGAGACCCAGTACTTC

len: 14
abundance: -
d_gene: -
j_gene: TRBJ1-6
v_gene: TRBV6-2/TRBV6-3
CDR3aa: CASRPLYGNSPLHF
CDR3nt: TGTGCCAGCAGACCTCTCTACGGGAATTCACCCCTCCACTTT

len: 17
abundance: few
d_gene: TRBD2
j_gene: TRBJ2-2
v_gene: TRBV19
CDR3aa: CASSPLPSGTLTGELFF
CDR3nt: TGTGCCAGTAGTCCGCTGCCTAGCGGAACTCTCACCGGGGAGCTGTTTTTT

len: 16
abundance: once
d_gene: -
j_gene: TRBJ1-6
v_gene: TRBV5-1
CDR3aa: CASSPHQDPYNSPLHF
CDR3nt: TGCGCCAGCAGCCCGCACCAGGATCCCTATAATTCACCCCTCCACTTT

len: 14
abundance: -
d_gene: -
j_gene: TRBJ2-2
v_gene: TRBV27
CDR3aa: CASSWNRGTGELFF
CDR3nt: TGTGCCAGCAGTTGGAATAGGGGCACCGGGGAGCTGTTTTTT

len: 16
abundance: -
d_gene: -
j_gene: TRBJ1-1
v_gene: TRBV2
CDR3aa: CASSRDGLLGGTEAFF
CDR3nt: TGTGCCAGCAGTAGAGACGGGCTATTGGGGGGGACTGAAGCTTTCTTT

len: 20
abundance: once
d_gene: TRBD2
j_gene: TRBJ2-4
v_gene: TRBV6-2/TRBV6-3
CDR3aa: CASSYDLRRTSGRNQNIQYF
CDR3nt: TGTGCCAGCAGTTACGATCTCCGACGGACTAGCGGGAGGAACCAAAACATTCAGTACTTC

len: 14
abundance: -
d_gene: -
j_gene: TRBJ1-5
v_gene: TRBV7-2
CDR3aa: CASSLEAGLQPQHF
CDR3nt: TGTGCCAGCAGCTTAGAAGCAGGGCTTCAGCCCCAGCATTTT

len: 17
abundance: -
d_gene: TRBD2
j_gene: TRBJ2-5
v_gene: TRBV3-1/TRBV3-2
CDR3aa: CASSQDSLAGGVETQYF
CDR3nt: TGTGCCAGCAGCCAAGATTCCCTAGCGGGGGGTGTCGAGACCCAGTACTTC